Below, 16 T cell receptor beta chains from the same sample are listed, as sequenced in a study of T cell responses to AZD1222 COVID-19 vaccine. The protocol was immunoSEQ multiplex PCR, while the TCRdb copy is restricted to in-frame clones and leaves out a portion. Of some 150,000 clones listed, just over 90% are singletons. Source: peripheral blood, taken on day 0 of MenACWY control vaccination. The receptors here all came from an adult in good health.

CDR3 residues: CSVDDTPANYGYTF. CDR3 bases: TGCAGCGTTGATGATACACCAGCTAACTATGGCTACACCTTC. The chain employs TRBV29-1 and TRBJ1-2; D is unresolved. The germline CDR1 and CDR2 sequences are SQVTM and ANQGSEA. The CDR3 has 14 residues. The V end lost 3 bases, the J end lost 0 bases, and 11 bases lay between the germline ends.

The rearrangement joins TRBV5-1 to TRBJ2-7; D not certain. The CDR3 is made up of 12 amino acids. V dropped 4 bases and J dropped 3 bases, with 8 bases sitting between them. Germline lookup yields CDR1 SGHRS and CDR2 YFSETQ. CDR3 coding DNA: TGCGCCAGCAGCCCGAACCGCTACGAGCAGTACTTC. It codes for CASSPNRYEQYF.

The chain combines TRBV6-6 with TRBJ1-2; weak D call: TRBD1 (6 bases). Per germline, CDR1 MNHNY and CDR2 SVGAGI (reference sequence). The ends were cut back, 5 bases at V and 7 bases at J, with 11 bases in the middle. CDR3 length equals 12 residues. The CDR3 nucleotides read TGTGCCAGCAGTCCAGGGGTCGGTGGCTACACCTTC. It codes for CASSPGVGGYTF.

The chain uses TRBV2 and TRBJ2-6; 7 bases are a match to TRBD1. The germline V gene encodes CDR1 SNHLY and CDR2 FYNNEI. The V and J ends lost 5 bases and 0 bases, in that order; junction bases with no gene match: 4. The length of the CDR3 is 16 residues. CDR3 amino acids: CASSSYRGSGANVLTF. The DNA of the CDR3 is TGTGCCAGCAGTTCCTACAGGGGCTCTGGGGCCAACGTCCTGACTTTC.

This clone has a single count. V usage is TRBV9 and J usage is TRBJ2-1; maybe TRBD1 (6 bases). Germline assignment: CDR1 SGDLS and CDR2 YYNGEE. The V and J ends lost 4 bases and 5 bases respectively, with 16 bases between them. The CDR3 length is 15 residues. The DNA for the CDR3 is TGTGCCAGCAGCCCCTTCCAGGGGTATGACAATGAGCAGTTCTTC. Protein product: CASSPFQGYDNEQFF.

The chain recombines TRBV9 with TRBJ1-4; 9 nucleotides agree with TRBD1. Germline CDR1 SGDLS, CDR2 YYNGEE. V lost 3 bases, J lost 7 bases, and 7 bases stayed unmatched. The CDR3 has 15 amino acids. The CDR3 nucleotides are TGTGCCAGCAGCGCCCAAACAGGGGGCCGTGAAAAACTGTTTTTT. The encoded protein is CASSAQTGGREKLFF.

The rearrangement uses TRBV3-1 (or the pseudogene TRBV3-2) and TRBJ2-1, with 8 bases aligning to TRBD1. Germline V gene data show CDR1 as LGHDT and CDR2 as YNNKEL (reference sequence). J lost 5 bases, V lost 4 bases, and 4 bases had no gene match. The CDR3 consists of 14 residues. CDR3 in amino acids: CASSPTTGDNEQFF. The DNA for the CDR3 is TGTGCCAGCAGCCCGACGACAGGGGACAATGAGCAGTTCTTC.

The chain employs TRBV7-8 and TRBJ1-5; a possible D gene is TRBD1 (6 bases). CDR3 size: 16 residues. Trimming stripped 3 bases from V and 5 bases from J, with 17 bases between. CDR1 and CDR2 from the germline V gene are SGHVS and FQNEAQ. The CDR3 spells CASSFGSARQDQPQHF. CDR3 bases: TGTGCCAGCAGCTTTGGTTCAGCACGACAGGATCAGCCCCAGCATTTT.

V gene TRBV28 combines with J gene TRBJ1-1; no reliable D call. Germline values: CDR1 MDHEN, CDR2 SYDVKM. The CDR3 is 11 amino acids. Trimming removed 8 bases from V and 3 bases from J, with 7 bases in between. In nucleotides, the CDR3 is TGTGCCAGCTATACGGACACTGAAGCTTTCTTT. Encoded protein: CASYTDTEAFF.

The V call is TRBV10-3, the J call TRBJ2-7, with 9 bases identical to TRBD1. J was trimmed by 5 bases and V by 4 bases; bases with no gene match: 9. The CDR3 extends over 15 amino acids. CDR1 and CDR2 (germline): ENHRY, SYGVKD. CDR3 in amino acids: CAISALGTGQDEQYF. DNA for the CDR3: TGTGCCATCAGTGCTCTGGGGACAGGGCAAGACGAGCAGTACTTC.

The chain recombines TRBV21-1 with TRBJ1-5; no DNA check was done on the table's D call, TRBD1. TRBV21-1 is a pseudogene locus. The CDR3 runs to 17 residues. The CDR3 DNA sequence: TGTGCCAGCAGCAAAGCTGGGACAGGGAACCTCGGGGAGCCCCAGCATTTT. Translating it yields CASSKAGTGNLGEPQHF.

V gene TRBV11-2 combines with J gene TRBJ2-3; 8 positions match TRBD2. The CDR3 is 16 amino acids. CDR1 is SGHAT, CDR2 FQNNGV, per germline. Losses at the gene ends were 6 bases for V and 4 bases for J; bases not matched to a gene: 12. The CDR3, as DNA: TGTGCCAGCAGTCCCCCAGGACTAGCACTCCCAGATACGCAGTATTTT. It translates to CASSPPGLALPDTQYF.

The chain is built from TRBV9 and TRBJ2-3, with TRBD2 as a possible D gene (5 bases). The germline V gene encodes CDR1 SGDLS and CDR2 YYNGEE. Trimming removed 3 bases from V and 0 bases from J, with 5 bases in between. CDR3 length equals 13 residues. The DNA of the CDR3 is TGTGCCAGCAGCGGGACTAGCACAGATACGCAGTATTTT. It encodes CASSGTSTDTQYF.

The genes are TRBV6-1 and TRBJ2-1; TRBD1 matches at 10 bases. Germline CDR1 MNHNS, CDR2 SASEGT. The CDR3 consists of 15 residues. V shed 2 bases and J 9 bases; nucleotides not matched to a gene: 7. This chain's CDR3 is CASSERQGASVEQFF. The CDR3 DNA reads as TGTGCCAGCAGTGAACGACAGGGGGCGTCGGTTGAGCAGTTCTTC.

The genes are TRBV7-9 and TRBJ1-1; 9 bases fit TRBD1. Germline V gives CDR1 SEHNR, CDR2 FQNEAQ (reference sequence). Trimming took 7 bases from V and 7 from J; bases not matched to a gene: 10. The CDR3 is 14 amino acids. Here the CDR3 reads CASTPPGQGNEAFF. The CDR3 DNA reads TGTGCCAGCACCCCTCCGGGACAGGGCAATGAAGCTTTCTTT. The whole variable domain, remainder taken from reference TRBV7-9 and TRBJ1-1, is DTGVSQNPRHKITKRGQNVTFRCDPISEHNRLYWYRQTLGQGPEFLTYFQNEAQLEKSRLLSDRFSAERPKGSFSTLEIQRTEQGDSAMYLCASTPPGQGNEAFFGQGTRLTVV.

V is TRBV6-2 or TRBV6-3 and J is TRBJ1-2, with D possibly matching TRBD1 (5 bases). Trimming pared 2 bases from V and 6 bases from J, leaving 13 bases between. Germline V gene sequence: CDR1 MNHEY, CDR2 SVGEGT. This CDR3 has 14 residues. This CDR3 reads CASSYGQGRNGYTF. CDR3 coding DNA: TGTGCCAGCAGTTACGGTCAGGGAAGGAATGGCTACACCTTC.